This T cell receptor beta chain appears in the sequencing data of a study of cytomegalovirus exposure and HLA in healthy donors. V lost 2 bases, J lost 1 base, and 8 bases lay in between. The germline gives CDR1 KGHSH, CDR2 LQKENI. The CDR3 runs 14 residues. General study findings and limits: When analyzed later, the rates of TCR association showed variation by HLA locus, with DRB1 the most and HLA-C the fewest.

About this clone: Its specificity is not known.

With 60 Vbeta and 13 Jbeta primers, the PCR was carried out. Measured with immunoSEQ multiplex PCR; TCRdb has only the in-frame clones, and not every one. The sample consists of approximately 73,000 clones, under 70% of them appearing once. This chain links TRBV18 with TRBJ1-1; maybe TRBD1 (5 bases). Sequenced input: PBMCs. The receptor comes from a man aged 25 to 40 in good health and CMV-seropositive. CDR3 nucleotides: TGTGCCAGCTCACCAGTCAGGGAGAACACTGAAGCTTTCTTT. Residues: CASSPVRENTEAFF.